This T cell receptor (beta chain) originates from a study of graft-versus-host responses after intestinal transplantation. This table comes from immunoSEQ multiplex PCR, and its TCRdb copy is limited to in-frame clones, with some not included. Seen here are about 120,000 clones, about 95% observed once, and the top ten hold more than 2.5%. A remark on this clone: The antigen remains undetermined.

The CDR3 length is 12 residues. The germline V gene encodes CDR1 MNHEY and CDR2 SVGAGI. Trimming took 4 bases from V and 7 from J, leaving 8 bases between them. The chain is built from TRBV6-5 and TRBJ1-5, with a weak D call TRBD1 (5 bases). Sequenced here: unstimulated CD8+ T cells sorted from spleen or lymph node cells, sampled before intestinal transplant. The receptor was derived from a human donor who received an intestinal transplant. In DNA, the CDR3 is TGTGCCAGCAGTTGGGGGGGGCAGCCCCAGCATTTT. Protein: CASSWGGQPQHF.